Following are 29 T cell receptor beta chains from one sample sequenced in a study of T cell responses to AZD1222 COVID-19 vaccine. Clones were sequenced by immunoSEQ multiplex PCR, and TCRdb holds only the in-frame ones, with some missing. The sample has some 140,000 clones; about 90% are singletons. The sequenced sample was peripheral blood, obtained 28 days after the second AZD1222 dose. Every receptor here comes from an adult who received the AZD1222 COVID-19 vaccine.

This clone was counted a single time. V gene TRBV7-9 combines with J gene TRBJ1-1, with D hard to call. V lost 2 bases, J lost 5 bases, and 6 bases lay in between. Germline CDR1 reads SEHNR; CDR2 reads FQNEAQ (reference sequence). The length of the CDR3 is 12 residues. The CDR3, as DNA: TGTGCCAGCAGCTTACGGGGAACTGAAGCTTTCTTT. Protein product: CASSLRGTEAFF.

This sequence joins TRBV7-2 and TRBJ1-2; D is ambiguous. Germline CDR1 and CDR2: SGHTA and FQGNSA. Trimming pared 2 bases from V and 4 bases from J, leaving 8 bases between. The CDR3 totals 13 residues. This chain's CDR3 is CASSLYSFYGYTF. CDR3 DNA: TGTGCCAGCAGCTTATATTCTTTCTATGGCTACACCTTC. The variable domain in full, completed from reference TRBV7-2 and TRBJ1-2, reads GAGVSQSPSNKVTEKGKDVELRCDPISGHTALYWYRQSLGQGLEFLIYFQGNSAPDKSGLPSDRFSAERTGGSVSTLTIQRTQQEDSAVYLCASSLYSFYGYTFGSGTRLTVV.

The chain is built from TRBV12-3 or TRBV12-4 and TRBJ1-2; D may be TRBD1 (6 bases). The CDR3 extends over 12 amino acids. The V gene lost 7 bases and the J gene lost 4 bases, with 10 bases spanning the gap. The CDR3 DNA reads TGTGCCAGCACTCCCAGGGGCTATGGCTACACCTTC. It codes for CASTPRGYGYTF.

Written as DNA, the CDR3 is TGTGCCAGCAGCTTAGTGACTGTGAGGACTGAAGCTTTCTTT. It codes for CASSLVTVRTEAFF. The chain combines TRBV7-2 with TRBJ1-1; no firm D call. This CDR3 has 14 residues. V was clipped by 1 base and J by 5 bases, with 11 bases between them. CDR1 is SGHTA and CDR2 is FQGNSA in the germline V gene.

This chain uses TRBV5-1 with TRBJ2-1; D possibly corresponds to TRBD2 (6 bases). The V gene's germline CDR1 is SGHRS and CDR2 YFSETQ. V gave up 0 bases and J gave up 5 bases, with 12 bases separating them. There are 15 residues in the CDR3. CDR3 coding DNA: TGCGCCAGCAGCTTGGACAGGCTAGCGCACAATGAGCAGTTCTTC. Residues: CASSLDRLAHNEQFF.

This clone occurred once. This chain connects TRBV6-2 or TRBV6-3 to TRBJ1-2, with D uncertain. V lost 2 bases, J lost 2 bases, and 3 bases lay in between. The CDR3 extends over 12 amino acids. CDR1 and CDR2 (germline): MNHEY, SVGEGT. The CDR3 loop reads CASSYPNYGYTF. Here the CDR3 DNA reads TGTGCCAGCAGTTACCCCAACTATGGCTACACCTTC.

DNA of the CDR3: TGCGCCAGCAGCTTGTCCGGACGCAATAGCAATCAGCCCCAGCATTTT. Its protein is CASSLSGRNSNQPQHF. This sequence joins TRBV5-1 and TRBJ1-5; D remains ambiguous. CDR3 size: 16 residues. Germline V gene lookup returns CDR1 SGHRS and CDR2 YFSETQ. Deletions cut 1 base from V and 0 bases from J, with 11 bases between.

The CDR3 sequence: CASSPTGSYGYTF. The DNA for the CDR3 is TGTGCCAGCAGTCCTACAGGGTCCTATGGCTACACCTTC. This rearrangement joins TRBV6-5 to TRBJ1-2; maybe TRBD1 (6 bases). This CDR3 is 13 amino acids long. CDR1 and CDR2 from the germline V gene are MNHEY and SVGAGI. Trimming shortened V by 5 bases and J by 4 bases, and 11 bases separated the two germline ends.

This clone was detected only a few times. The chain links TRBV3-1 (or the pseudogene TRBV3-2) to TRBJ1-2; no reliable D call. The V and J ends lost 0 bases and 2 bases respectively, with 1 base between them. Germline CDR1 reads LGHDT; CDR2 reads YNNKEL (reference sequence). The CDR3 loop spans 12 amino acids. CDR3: CASSQENYGYTF. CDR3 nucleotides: TGTGCCAGCAGCCAAGAGAACTATGGCTACACCTTC.

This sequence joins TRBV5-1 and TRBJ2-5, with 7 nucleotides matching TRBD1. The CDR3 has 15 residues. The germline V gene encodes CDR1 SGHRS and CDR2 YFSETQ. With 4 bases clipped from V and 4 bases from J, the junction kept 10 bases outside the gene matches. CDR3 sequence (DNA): TGCGCCAGCAGCACCACAGGGGCGCTACGAGAGACCCAGTACTTC. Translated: CASSTTGALRETQYF.

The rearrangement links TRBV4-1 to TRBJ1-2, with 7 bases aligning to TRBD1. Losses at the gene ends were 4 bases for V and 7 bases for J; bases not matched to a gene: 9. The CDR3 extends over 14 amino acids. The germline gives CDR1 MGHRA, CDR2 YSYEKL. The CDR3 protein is CASSPSTGYGGYTF. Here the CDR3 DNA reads TGCGCCAGCAGCCCCTCGACAGGGTATGGTGGCTACACCTTC.

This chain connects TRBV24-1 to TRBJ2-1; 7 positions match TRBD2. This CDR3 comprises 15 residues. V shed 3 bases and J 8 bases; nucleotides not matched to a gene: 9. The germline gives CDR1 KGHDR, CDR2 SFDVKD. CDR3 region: CATSDPRDGRHEQFF. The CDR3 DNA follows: TGTGCCACCAGTGATCCTCGGGACGGGAGGCATGAGCAGTTCTTC.

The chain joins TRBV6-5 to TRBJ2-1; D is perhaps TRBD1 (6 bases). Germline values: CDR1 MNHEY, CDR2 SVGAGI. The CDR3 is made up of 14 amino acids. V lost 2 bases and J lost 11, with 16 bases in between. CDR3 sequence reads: CASSYASRGFKQFF. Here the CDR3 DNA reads TGTGCCAGCAGTTACGCCTCGAGGGGGTTCAAGCAGTTCTTC.

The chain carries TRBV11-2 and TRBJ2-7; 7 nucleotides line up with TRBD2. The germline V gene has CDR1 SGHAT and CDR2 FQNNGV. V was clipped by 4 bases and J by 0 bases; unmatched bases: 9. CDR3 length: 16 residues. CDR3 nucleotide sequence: TGTGCCAGCAGCTCGACGGGGGGTTACCTCTCCTACGAGCAGTACTTC. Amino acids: CASSSTGGYLSYEQYF. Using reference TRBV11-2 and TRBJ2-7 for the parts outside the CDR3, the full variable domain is EAGVAQSPRYKIIEKRQSVAFWCNPISGHATLYWYQQILGQGPKLLIQFQNNGVVDDSQLPKDRFSAERLKGVDSTLKIQPAKLEDSAVYLCASSSTGGYLSYEQYFGPGTRLTVT.

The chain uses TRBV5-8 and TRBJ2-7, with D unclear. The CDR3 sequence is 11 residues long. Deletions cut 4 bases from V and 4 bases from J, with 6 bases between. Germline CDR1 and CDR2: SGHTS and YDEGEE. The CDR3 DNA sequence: TGTGCCAGCAGCGACGGATACGAGCAGTACTTC. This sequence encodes CASSDGYEQYF.

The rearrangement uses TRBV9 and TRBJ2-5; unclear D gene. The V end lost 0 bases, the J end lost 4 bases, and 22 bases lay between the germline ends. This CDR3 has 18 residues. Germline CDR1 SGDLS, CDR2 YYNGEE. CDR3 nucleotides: TGTGCCAGCAGCGTAGGGGTTCTAGGTGCTTGGGTAGGAGAGACCCAGTACTTC. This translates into CASSVGVLGAWVGETQYF.

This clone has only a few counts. For the CDR3, the DNA is TGTGCCAGCAGCTTAGCCGTCAGTGGATCTGAAGCTTTCTTT. It translates to CASSLAVSGSEAFF. The chain uses TRBV7-9 and TRBJ1-1; D not certain. From germline, CDR1 is SEHNR and CDR2 FQNEAQ (reference sequence). The CDR3 has 14 amino acids. V gave up 0 bases and J gave up 6 bases, with 11 bases separating them.

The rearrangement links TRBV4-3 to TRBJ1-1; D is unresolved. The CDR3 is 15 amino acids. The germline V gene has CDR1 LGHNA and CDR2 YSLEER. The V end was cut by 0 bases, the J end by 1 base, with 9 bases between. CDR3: CASSQEWWGNTEAFF. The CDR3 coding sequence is TGCGCCAGCAGCCAAGAATGGTGGGGGAACACTGAAGCTTTCTTT.

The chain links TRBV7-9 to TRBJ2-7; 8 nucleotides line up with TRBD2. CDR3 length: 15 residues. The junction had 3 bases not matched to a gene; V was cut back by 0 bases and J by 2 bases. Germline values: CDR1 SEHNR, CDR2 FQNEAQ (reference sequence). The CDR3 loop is CASSLAAGGAYEQYF. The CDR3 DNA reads TGTGCCAGCAGCTTAGCAGCCGGGGGGGCCTACGAGCAGTACTTC.

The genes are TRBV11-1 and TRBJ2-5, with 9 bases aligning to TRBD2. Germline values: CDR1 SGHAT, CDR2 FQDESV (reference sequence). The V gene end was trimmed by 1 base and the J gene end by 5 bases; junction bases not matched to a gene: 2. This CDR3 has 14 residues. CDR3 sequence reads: CASSLVAGGETQYF. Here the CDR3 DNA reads TGTGCCAGCAGCTTAGTGGCGGGGGGGGAGACCCAGTACTTC.

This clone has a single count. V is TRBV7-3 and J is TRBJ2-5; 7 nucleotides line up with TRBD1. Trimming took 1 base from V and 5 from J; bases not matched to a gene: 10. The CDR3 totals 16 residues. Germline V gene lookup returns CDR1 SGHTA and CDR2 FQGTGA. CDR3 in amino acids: CASSLKGLGQQETQYF. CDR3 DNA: TGTGCCAGCAGCTTAAAAGGGTTGGGACAGCAGGAGACCCAGTACTTC.

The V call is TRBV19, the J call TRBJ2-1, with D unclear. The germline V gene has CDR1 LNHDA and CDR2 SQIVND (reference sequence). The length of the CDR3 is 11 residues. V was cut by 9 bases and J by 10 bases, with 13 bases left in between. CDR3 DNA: TGTGCCAGCCCGCTCGGGTACGAGCAGTTCTTC. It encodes CASPLGYEQFF.

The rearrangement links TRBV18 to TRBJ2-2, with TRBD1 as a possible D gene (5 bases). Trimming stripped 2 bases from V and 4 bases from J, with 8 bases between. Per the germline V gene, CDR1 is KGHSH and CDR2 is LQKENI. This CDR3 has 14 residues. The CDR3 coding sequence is TGTGCCAGCTCACCAAGCAGGGCCACCGGGGAGCTGTTTTTT. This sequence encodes CASSPSRATGELFF.

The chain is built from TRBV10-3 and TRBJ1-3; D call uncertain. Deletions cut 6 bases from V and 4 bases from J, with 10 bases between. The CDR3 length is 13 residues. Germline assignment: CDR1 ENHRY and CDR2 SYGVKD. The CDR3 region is CAIRGSGGNTIYF. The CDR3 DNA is TGTGCCATCAGAGGGTCGGGGGGAAACACCATATATTTT.

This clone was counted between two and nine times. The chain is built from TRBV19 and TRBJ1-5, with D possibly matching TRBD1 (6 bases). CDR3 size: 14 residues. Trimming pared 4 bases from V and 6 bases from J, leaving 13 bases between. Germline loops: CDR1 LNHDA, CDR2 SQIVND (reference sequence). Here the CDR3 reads CASSRSGEGQPQHF. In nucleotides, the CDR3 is TGTGCCAGTAGTAGGTCAGGGGAGGGTCAGCCCCAGCATTTT.

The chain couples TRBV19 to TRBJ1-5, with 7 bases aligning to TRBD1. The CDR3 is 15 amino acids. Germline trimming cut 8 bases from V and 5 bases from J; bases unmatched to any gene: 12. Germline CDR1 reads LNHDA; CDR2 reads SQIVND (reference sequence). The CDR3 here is CASGEQGTGDQPQHF. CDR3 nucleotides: TGTGCCAGTGGCGAACAGGGGACCGGGGATCAGCCCCAGCATTTT.

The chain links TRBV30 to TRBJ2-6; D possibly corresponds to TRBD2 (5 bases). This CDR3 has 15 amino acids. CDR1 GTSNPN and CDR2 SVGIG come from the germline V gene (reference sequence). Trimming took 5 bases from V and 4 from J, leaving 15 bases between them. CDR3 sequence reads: CAWSTRGSGANVLTF. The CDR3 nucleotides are TGTGCCTGGTCTACACGAGGGTCCGGGGCCAACGTCCTGACTTTC.

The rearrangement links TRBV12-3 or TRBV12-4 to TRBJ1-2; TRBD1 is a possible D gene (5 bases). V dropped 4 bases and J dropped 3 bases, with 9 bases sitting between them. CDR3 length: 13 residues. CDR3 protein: CASSSTGDYGYTF. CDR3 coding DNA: TGTGCCAGCAGTTCAACAGGAGACTATGGCTACACCTTC.

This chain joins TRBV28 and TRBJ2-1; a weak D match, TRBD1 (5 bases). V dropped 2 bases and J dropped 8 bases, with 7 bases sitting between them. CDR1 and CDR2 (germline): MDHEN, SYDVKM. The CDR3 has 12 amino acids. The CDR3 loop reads CASSLQGYEQFF. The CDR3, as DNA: TGTGCCAGCAGTTTACAGGGCTATGAGCAGTTCTTC.